This TCR beta chain emerged from a study of cytomegalovirus exposure and HLA in healthy donors (dated by TCRdb to the late 2010s). General notes on the study: According to an earlier analysis of 450 to 650 of the donors, some 170 million T cells yielded roughly 110 million unique TCR beta sequences and less than 300 Gb of sequence data. Roughly 300 gigabases of sequencing data and 70 million to 100 million unique TCR sequences made up an early release that covered approximately 650 HLA-typed donors. Among the roughly 400 genotyped donors, more than 70% belonged to the genetic ancestry cluster associated with self-reported Caucasian donors. The study aimed to test whether cataloging public T cell receptors could reveal signatures of past pathogen exposure. The study used immunosequencing to profile the T cell repertoires of approximately 690 subjects and linked those repertoires to cytomegalovirus serostatus. In addition to the first cohort of 666 subjects, a separate validation cohort of 100 to 150 different subjects was used. The study combined high-throughput TCR immunosequencing, statistical association of individual TCRs with disease status, and machine learning to predict cytomegalovirus infection status. To study patterns of TCR occurrence, a later analysis re-analyzed previously published TCR beta repertoires from 600 to 750 donors and added high-resolution HLA genotyping. The later analysis used no new phenotypic data to find candidate immune exposures, relying instead on TCR beta sequences and their occurrence across donors. An earlier analysis of more than 450 of the donors used high-throughput TCR beta sequencing to judge whether each TCR beta V gene segment behaved as functional or pseudogenic. Donor age, sex, ethnicity and CMV serostatus were collected together with the repertoire data. A later genetic analysis used genome-wide SNP genotypes for about 60% of the 666 donors, treating that subset as a discovery cohort. Every repertoire in the discovery cohort had been generated on one and the same sequencing platform. Both class I and class II loci were covered by HLA typing, at four-digit resolution. The number of typed donors differed by locus: about 620-640 for A, B, C, DRB1 and DQB1; approximately 530 for DQA1; fewer than 610 for DPA1; and around 450 for DPB1. Roughly five DR-DQ haplotypes were treated as single units for association and clustering because of strong linkage in the cohort. Among 350 to 400 genotyped donors of the cohort, an average of around 240,000 unique TCR beta nucleotide sequences were sequenced per donor, roughly 20% of them non-productive.

Receptor libraries were prepared by the immunoSEQ multiplex PCR assay. A mixture of 60 forward primers for TCR Vbeta segments and 13 reverse primers for TCR Jbeta segments was used in the multiplex PCR. A multiplex PCR assay on genomic DNA amplified the CDR3 region of rearranged TCR beta genes. The Illumina HiSeq System was used to sequence the amplified TCR beta libraries as 87-base-pair reads. Per the authors' processing: Across the roughly 670 repertoires, a later analysis counted approximately 75 million unique TCR beta chains, 9.5 million to 12 million of which were shared by at least two donors. A nearest-neighbor algorithm error-corrected the raw reads and collapsed the reads into unique sequences, merging closely related sequences to remove PCR and sequencing errors. V, D and J gene segments were assigned by aligning CDR3 sequences to IMGT reference sequences. Each retained sequence needed at least a six-nucleotide match to both a V gene segment and a J gene segment. A rearrangement was called productive if the CDR3 had no stop codons and remained in frame with V and J, and every other rearrangement was called non-productive. CDR3 was defined by IMGT convention, running from the second conserved V-encoded cysteine to the conserved J-encoded phenylalanine. In an earlier analysis of around 640 of the donors, sequences lacking an unambiguous match to a single V gene segment were excluded. In an earlier analysis of 500 to 750 of the donors, V segments were called functional above 56.7% productive rearrangements and were called segregating when the between-donor standard deviation exceeded 5%. A statistical classification framework was built to diagnose cytomegalovirus status from the catalog of TCR beta chain sequences. In a later analysis, TCR nucleotide sequences were compared against IMGT/GENE-DB human TR gene sequences so that V and J genes could be assigned. In a later analysis, CDR3 sequences and most-parsimonious VDJ recombination scenarios were assigned using the TCRdist pipeline. In a later analysis, each TCR beta chain was defined by its CDR3 amino acid sequence together with its V-gene family, and reads lacking a unique V-gene family were excluded. As a way to deal with suspected cross-contamination and a sequencing artifact, a later analysis dropped roughly 620 nucleotide sequences that were highly shared and had low generation probability. In a later analysis, a clonal expansion index was calculated for each public chain from normalized within-repertoire ranks of inferred template counts. A later analysis computed generation probabilities with a VDJ recombination model fitted to out-of-frame rearrangements, and checked the results against IGoR. In a later analysis, TCR-TCR, TCR-HLA and TCR-CMV co-occurrence was scored with hypergeometric tests, and a repertoire-size bias correction was applied to TCR pairs. In a later analysis, false discovery rates were estimated by permuting HLA or CMV assignments 20 times. In a later analysis, co-occurring TCRs were grouped using DBSCAN, and TCRdist sequence similarity was added for clustering within HLA-allele-positive subsets. Repertoires with fewer than 30,000 or more than 120,000 public chains were left out of co-occurrence clustering, as were five repertoires with anomalous nucleotide sharing. TCRdb took this table from immuneACCESS and kept in-frame rearrangements with V and J called. Such tables lack part of the clones; where checked against another copy, unresolved V genes explain under half of the gap, and the rest is unexplained. That table supplies the V and J calls and clone size; D and trimming were determined from the DNA. The sample table holds 130,000 or so clones, of which roughly 8.3% were seen once. The top ten clones comprise around 5.5% of the sample.

General findings and caveats noted by the study authors: Compared with the approximately 670-donor mean, donors in an Asian-associated ancestry cluster had fewer N-insertions in productive TCRs, according to a later genetic analysis. A cluster of highly shared sequence variants was judged likely to be a technical artifact of the sequencing pipeline. The study gave a list of 150 to 200 TCR beta chains associated with cytomegalovirus. When HLA alleles, especially DR and DQ, strongly co-occurred, TCR associations were difficult to assign to individual alleles. While some public TCRs were present in many individuals, most TCR sequences turned up only very rarely across donors. In a later analysis, HLA-associated TCR beta chains were found to be more clonally expanded and to have lower generation probabilities than equally common non-associated chains. The classifier was reported to diagnose cytomegalovirus status with high specificity and sensitivity in both the original cohort and the validation cohort. An association between a missense DCLRE1C variant and V-gene and J-gene trimming of TCR beta chains was found in a later genetic analysis and replicated in an independent cohort. The authors suggested that the approach could potentially be generalized to other disease states and immunological phenotypes. Most CMV-associated TCR beta chains appeared to be HLA-restricted in a later analysis, and the HLA associations seemed to be driven largely by CMV exposure. A further reported finding was that TCR beta sequences accurately predicted the HLA-A and HLA-B alleles for most subjects in the first cohort. A few of the identified cytomegalovirus-associated TCR beta chains were confirmed in vitro to be specific for cytomegalovirus antigens. Because counts were too low, approximately 15 rarely observed V segments, including chromosome 9 orphons, were excluded from the earlier analysis of fewer than 650 of the donors. The cohort was sequenced for TCR beta chains only, and without alpha or paired-chain data the features that could be detected were limited. According to a later analysis, parvovirus B19, influenza, CMV and Epstein-Barr virus appeared linked to several top co-occurrence clusters. For the cohort, immune exposure information was limited to CMV serostatus. Because some donors lacked HLA typing at each locus, the association tests relied only on the typed subset. Linkage disequilibrium might explain the correlated functional status among segregating V segments, but an unknown experimental factor could not be excluded. The 87-base-pair reads could not distinguish some IMGT-functional V segments, including TRBV6-2 and TRBV6-3, so those segments were excluded. Sequencing depth was assumed to be roughly uniform across donors in the presence/absence analyses, though that assumption may not hold. A later analysis associated about 17,000 TCR beta sequences with specific HLA alleles at a false discovery rate of 0.05. In a later analysis, TCR association rates were found to vary across HLA loci, with the most associated TCRs seen for DRB1 alleles and the fewest for HLA-C alleles. In an earlier analysis of about 540 of the donors, most TCR beta V segments were observed in productive rearrangements about 87% or about 30% of the time, broadly matching IMGT annotations.

As to this clone: Its antigen target is currently unknown. Per-base qualities were not stored, and no clone one base away is much larger. Other DNA sequences within the sample encode an identical CDR3.

V and J are truncated by 1 base and 0 bases respectively, leaving an intervening sequence of 9 bases. From the cysteine up to the phenylalanine, the CDR3 has a length of 15 residues. Only CDR3 DNA is held: 45 bases, read in frame from base 1. Taken from the germline V gene (reference sequence), the CDR1 and CDR2 loops are SEHNR and FQNEAQ. The cohort consisted of 670 or so healthy bone marrow donors. At the time of sampling, all cohort members were nominally healthy, though unrecorded immune exposures were likely present. The donor was CMV seronegative and belonged to the group of roughly 330 seronegative cohort members. A peripheral blood sample was provided by each donor, and peripheral blood mononuclear cells were used for TCR beta sequencing. Genomic DNA extraction from the blood cell samples was performed with the Qiagen DNeasy Blood Extraction Kit.

The chain is assembled from TRBV7-9 and TRBJ1-1, with the D segment identity uncertain. This TCR derives from a man in his forties in good health and CMV-seronegative. Input material: PBMCs. The DNA sequence is given as TGTGCCAGCAGCTTAGTTCCGAGCATGAACACTGAAGCTTTCTTT. Its coded protein is CASSLVPSMNTEAFF.